The entry below gives a single T cell receptor beta chain sequence along with its context. These data originate in a study of technical replicates of blood from several donors. Clones were sequenced by immunoSEQ multiplex PCR, and TCRdb holds only the in-frame ones, with some missing. The data contain over 15,000 clones, roughly 89% of them singletons. The CDR3 extends over 15 amino acids. Germline-derived CDR1 and CDR2 are LGHNA and YNFKEQ. Trimming cost V 0 bases and J 4 bases, with 12 bases left between them. This TCR was recovered from a human donor in good health. The V and J genes are TRBV4-2 and TRBJ1-1; D is uncertain. The sample was PBMCs. CDR3 nucleotide sequence: TGTGCCAGCAGCCAAGATGAGGGAGGAAGCACTGAAGCTTTCTTT. It is translated as CASSQDEGGSTEAFF.